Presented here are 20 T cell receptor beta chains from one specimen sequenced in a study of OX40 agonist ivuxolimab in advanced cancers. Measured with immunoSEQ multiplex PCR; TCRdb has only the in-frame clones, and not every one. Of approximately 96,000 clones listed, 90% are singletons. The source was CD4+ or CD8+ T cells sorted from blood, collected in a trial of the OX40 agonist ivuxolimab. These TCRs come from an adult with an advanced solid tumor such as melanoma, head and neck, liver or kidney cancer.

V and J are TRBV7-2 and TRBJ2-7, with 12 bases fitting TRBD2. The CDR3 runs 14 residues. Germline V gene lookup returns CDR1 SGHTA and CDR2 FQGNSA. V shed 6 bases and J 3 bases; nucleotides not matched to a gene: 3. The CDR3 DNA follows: TGTGCCAGCAGTCTAGCGGGAGGGTACTACGAGCAGTACTTC. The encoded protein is CASSLAGGYYEQYF.

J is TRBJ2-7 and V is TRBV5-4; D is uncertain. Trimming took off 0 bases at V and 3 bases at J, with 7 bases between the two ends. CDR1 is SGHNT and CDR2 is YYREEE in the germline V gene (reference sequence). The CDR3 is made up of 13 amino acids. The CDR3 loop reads CASSLEPVYEQYF. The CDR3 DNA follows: TGTGCCAGCAGCTTGGAGCCTGTCTACGAGCAGTACTTC.

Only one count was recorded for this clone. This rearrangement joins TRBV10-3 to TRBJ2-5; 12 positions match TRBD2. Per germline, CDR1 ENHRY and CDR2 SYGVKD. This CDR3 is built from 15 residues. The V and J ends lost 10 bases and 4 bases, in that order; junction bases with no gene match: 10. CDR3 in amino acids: CANLRLAGAPETQYF. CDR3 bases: TGTGCCAACCTAAGACTAGCGGGAGCCCCAGAGACCCAGTACTTC.

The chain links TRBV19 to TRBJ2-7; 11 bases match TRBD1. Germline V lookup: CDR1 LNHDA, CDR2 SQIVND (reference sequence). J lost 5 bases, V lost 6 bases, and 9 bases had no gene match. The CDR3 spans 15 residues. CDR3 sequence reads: CASSGTGGLWDEQYF. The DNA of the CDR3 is TGTGCCAGTAGCGGGACAGGGGGGCTTTGGGACGAGCAGTACTTC.

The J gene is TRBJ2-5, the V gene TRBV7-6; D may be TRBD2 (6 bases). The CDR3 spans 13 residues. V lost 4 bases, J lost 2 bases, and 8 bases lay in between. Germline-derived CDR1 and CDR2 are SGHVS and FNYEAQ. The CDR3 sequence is CASSWAGQETQYF. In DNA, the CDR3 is TGTGCCAGCAGCTGGGCGGGACAAGAGACCCAGTACTTC.

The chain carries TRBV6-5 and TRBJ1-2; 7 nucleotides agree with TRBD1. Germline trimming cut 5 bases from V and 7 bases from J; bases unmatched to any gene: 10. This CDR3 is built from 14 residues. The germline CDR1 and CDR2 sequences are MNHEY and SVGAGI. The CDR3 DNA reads TGTGCCAGCAGTGAATTAGACAGGGTCGGTGGCTACACCTTC. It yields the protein CASSELDRVGGYTF.

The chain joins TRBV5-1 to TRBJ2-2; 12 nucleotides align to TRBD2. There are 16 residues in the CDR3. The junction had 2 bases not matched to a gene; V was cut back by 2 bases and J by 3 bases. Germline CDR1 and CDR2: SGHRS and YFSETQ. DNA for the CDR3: TGCGCCAGCAGCTTCGGGACTAGCGGGTACACCGGGGAGCTGTTTTTT. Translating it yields CASSFGTSGYTGELFF.

The CDR3 loop reads CASSPGRGVRTNEQFF. DNA for the CDR3: TGTGCCAGCAGCCCGGGCCGGGGGGTTCGGACCAATGAGCAGTTCTTC. The chain couples TRBV6-7 to TRBJ2-1, with TRBD2 matching over 7 bases. TRBV6-7 is given ORF status, its function remaining uncertain. J gave up 6 bases and V 6 bases, and 14 bases lay outside the gene matches. The CDR3 covers 16 residues.

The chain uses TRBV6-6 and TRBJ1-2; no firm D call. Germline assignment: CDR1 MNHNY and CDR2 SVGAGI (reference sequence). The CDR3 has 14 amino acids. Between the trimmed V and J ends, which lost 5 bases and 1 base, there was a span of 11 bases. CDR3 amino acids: CASSPRAGNYGYTF. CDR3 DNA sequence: TGTGCCAGCAGTCCGCGGGCGGGTAACTATGGCTACACCTTC.

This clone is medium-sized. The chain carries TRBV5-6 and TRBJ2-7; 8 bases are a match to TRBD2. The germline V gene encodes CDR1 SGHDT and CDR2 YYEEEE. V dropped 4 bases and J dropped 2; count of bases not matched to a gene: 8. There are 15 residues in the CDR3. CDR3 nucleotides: TGTGCCAGCAGCCGAACCAGCGGGGGACCCTACGAGCAGTACTTC. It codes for CASSRTSGGPYEQYF. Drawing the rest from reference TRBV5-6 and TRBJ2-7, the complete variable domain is DAGVTQSPTHLIKTRGQQVTLRCSPKSGHDTVSWYQQALGQGPQFIFQYYEEEERQRGNFPDRFSGHQFPNYSSELNVNALLLGDSALYLCASSRTSGGPYEQYFGPGTRLTVT.

CDR3: CASSLEGQSGANVLTF. The CDR3 nucleotides read TGCGCCAGCAGCTTGGAGGGTCAGTCTGGGGCCAACGTCCTGACTTTC. V usage is TRBV5-1 and J usage is TRBJ2-6; D not resolved. Germline V gene lookup returns CDR1 SGHRS and CDR2 YFSETQ. This CDR3 is 16 amino acids long. V lost 0 bases to trimming and J lost 1 base, with 8 bases between them.

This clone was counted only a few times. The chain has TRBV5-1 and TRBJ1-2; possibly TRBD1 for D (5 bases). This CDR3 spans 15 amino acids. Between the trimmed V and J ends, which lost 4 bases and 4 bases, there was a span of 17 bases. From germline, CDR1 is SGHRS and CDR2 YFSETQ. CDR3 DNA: TGCGCCAGCAGCGCGGACGGGACCACCGCCTATGGCTACACCTTC. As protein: CASSADGTTAYGYTF. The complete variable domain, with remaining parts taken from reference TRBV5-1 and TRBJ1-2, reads KAGVTQTPRYLIKTRGQQVTLSCSPISGHRSVSWYQQTPGQGLQFLFEYFSETQRNKGNFPGRFSGRQFSNSRSEMNVSTLELGDSALYLCASSADGTTAYGYTFGSGTRLTVV.

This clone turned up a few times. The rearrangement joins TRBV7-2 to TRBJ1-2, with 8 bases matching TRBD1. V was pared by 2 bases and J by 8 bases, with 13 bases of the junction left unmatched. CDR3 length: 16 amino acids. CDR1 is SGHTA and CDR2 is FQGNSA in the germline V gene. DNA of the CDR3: TGTGCCAGCAGCTTACTCGGGCAGGGGGCGACGGCCGGCTACACCTTC. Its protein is CASSLLGQGATAGYTF.

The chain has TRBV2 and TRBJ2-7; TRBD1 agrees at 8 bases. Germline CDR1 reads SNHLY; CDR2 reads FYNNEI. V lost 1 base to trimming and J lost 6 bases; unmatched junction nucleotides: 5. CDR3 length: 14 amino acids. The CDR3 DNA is TGTGCCAGCAGTGAAGGGCAGGGGGCGTTCGAGCAGTACTTC. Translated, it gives CASSEGQGAFEQYF. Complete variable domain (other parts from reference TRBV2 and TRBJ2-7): EPEVTQTPSHQVTQMGQEVILRCVPISNHLYFYWYRQILGQKVEFLVSFYNNEISEKSEIFDDQFSVERPDGSNFTLKIRSTKLEDSAMYFCASSEGQGAFEQYFGPGTRLTVT.

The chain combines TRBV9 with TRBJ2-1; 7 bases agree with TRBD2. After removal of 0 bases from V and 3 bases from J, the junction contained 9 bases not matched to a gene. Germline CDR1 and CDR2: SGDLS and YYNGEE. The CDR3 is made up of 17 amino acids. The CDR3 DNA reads TGTGCCAGCAGCGTAGTTCTCGGAGGCGGGAGCTACAATGAGCAGTTCTTC. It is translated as CASSVVLGGGSYNEQFF.

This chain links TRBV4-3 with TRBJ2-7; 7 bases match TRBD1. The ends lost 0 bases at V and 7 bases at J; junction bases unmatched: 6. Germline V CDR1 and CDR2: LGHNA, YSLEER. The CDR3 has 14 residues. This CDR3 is CASSQDHRGREQYF. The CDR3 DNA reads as TGCGCCAGCAGCCAAGACCACAGGGGTAGGGAGCAGTACTTC.

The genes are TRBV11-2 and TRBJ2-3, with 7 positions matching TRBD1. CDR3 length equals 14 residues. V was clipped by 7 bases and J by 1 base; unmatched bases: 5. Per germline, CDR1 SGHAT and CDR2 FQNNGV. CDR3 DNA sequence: TGTGCCAGCAAGGGGGCTTACGGCACAGATACGCAGTATTTT. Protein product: CASKGAYGTDTQYF. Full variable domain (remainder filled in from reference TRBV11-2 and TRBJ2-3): EAGVAQSPRYKIIEKRQSVAFWCNPISGHATLYWYQQILGQGPKLLIQFQNNGVVDDSQLPKDRFSAERLKGVDSTLKIQPAKLEDSAVYLCASKGAYGTDTQYFGPGTRLTVL.

CDR3 coding DNA: TGTGCCAGCAGCCCAGGGGGAGGGAACACTGAAGCTTTCTTT. Residues: CASSPGGGNTEAFF. The gene calls are TRBV11-3 and TRBJ1-1; TRBD1 matches at 7 bases. The V gene end was trimmed by 5 bases and the J gene end by 1 base; junction bases not matched to a gene: 4. The CDR3 sequence is 14 residues long. The germline V gene encodes CDR1 SGHNT and CDR2 YENEEA. Variable domain in full (rest from reference TRBV11-3 and TRBJ1-1): EAGVVQSPRYKIIEKKQPVAFWCNPISGHNTLYWYLQNLGQGPELLIRYENEEAVDDSQLPKDRFSAERLKGVDSTLKIQPAELGDSAVYLCASSPGGGNTEAFFGQGTRLTVV.

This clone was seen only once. This CDR3 is CAIRQGYDQPQHF. DNA of the CDR3: TGTGCCATCAGGCAGGGCTACGATCAGCCCCAGCATTTT. The chain combines TRBV10-3 with TRBJ1-5; weak D call: TRBD1 (5 bases). There are 13 residues in the CDR3. Looked up from germline, CDR1 is ENHRY and CDR2 is SYGVKD. Trimming removed 6 bases at V and 5 bases at J, with 11 bases between.

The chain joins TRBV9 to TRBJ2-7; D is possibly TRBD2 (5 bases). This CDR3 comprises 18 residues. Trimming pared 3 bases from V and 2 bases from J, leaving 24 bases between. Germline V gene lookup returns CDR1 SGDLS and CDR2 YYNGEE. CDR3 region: CASSEAPGVLAGPYEQYF. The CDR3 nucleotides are TGTGCCAGCAGCGAGGCCCCCGGGGTTTTGGCAGGACCCTACGAGCAGTACTTC.